These 26 T cell receptor beta chains came from one sample sequenced in a study of blood T cell repertoires in COVID-19. Profiled with immunoSEQ multiplex PCR; TCRdb holds only in-frame clones, not every one. The sample records fewer than 250,000 clones, 84% being singletons. The sample taken for sequencing was peripheral blood. The receptors were sampled from a woman in her seventies with active or convalescent COVID-19.

This chain uses TRBV11-3 with TRBJ2-5; 7 nucleotides line up with TRBD1. CDR1 is SGHNT, CDR2 YENEEA, per germline. The CDR3 runs to 17 residues. The ends lost 1 base at V and 1 base at J; junction bases unmatched: 9. CDR3 nucleotide sequence: TGTGCCAGCAGCTTAGGTGCCGGGACAGCGACCCAAGAGACCCAGTACTTC. It encodes CASSLGAGTATQETQYF.

The J gene is TRBJ2-1, the V gene TRBV19, with 10 bases lining up with TRBD2. Germline CDR1 reads LNHDA; CDR2 reads SQIVND (reference sequence). V lost 4 bases, J lost 4 bases, and 10 bases stayed unmatched. The CDR3 is 17 amino acids. The CDR3: CASSRVGLADLYNEQFF. The DNA of the CDR3 is TGTGCCAGTAGTAGAGTCGGACTAGCGGACCTTTACAATGAGCAGTTCTTC.

The rearrangement links TRBV4-2 to TRBJ1-1; 8 positions match TRBD1. The CDR3 length is 16 residues. The trim removed 4 bases at V and 7 bases at J, leaving 14 bases unmatched. Germline CDR1 LGHNA, CDR2 YNFKEQ. The CDR3 DNA reads TGTGCCAGCAGCCGGGATTGGACAGGGAGGTTTAGTGAAGCTTTCTTT. It codes for CASSRDWTGRFSEAFF.

The genes are TRBV20-1 and TRBJ2-1; D call uncertain. Trimming stripped 1 base from V and 13 bases from J, with 11 bases between. CDR3 length equals 11 residues. Germline CDR1 is DFQATT and CDR2 is SNEGSKA (reference sequence). The CDR3 DNA is TGCAGTGCTAGAGCTTTGCGGATACAGTTCTTC. It yields the protein CSARALRIQFF.

The chain links TRBV11-2 to TRBJ1-3; D not resolved. The CDR3 totals 14 residues. Trimming cost V 5 bases and J 0 bases, with 8 bases left between them. The germline V gene has CDR1 SGHAT and CDR2 FQNNGV. As DNA, the CDR3 is TGTGCCAGCAGCGTCGACTACTCTGGAAACACCATATATTTT. Protein: CASSVDYSGNTIYF.

V usage is TRBV11-2 and J usage is TRBJ1-6, with TRBD1 as a possible D gene (5 bases). The CDR3 runs to 17 residues. Germline lookup yields CDR1 SGHAT and CDR2 FQNNGV. The V end lost 1 base, the J end lost 4 bases, and 14 bases lay between the germline ends. CDR3 in amino acids: CASSLVGGGEYNSPLHF. CDR3 sequence (DNA): TGTGCCAGCAGCTTAGTCGGGGGTGGAGAATATAATTCACCCCTCCACTTT.

There are a few counts of this clone. CDR3 DNA sequence: TGTGCCAGCAGCTCGACAGGGGCAGCTTTCTTT. Its translation: CASSSTGAAFF. The chain links TRBV11-2 to TRBJ1-1; TRBD1 aligns across 8 bases. CDR1 SGHAT and CDR2 FQNNGV come from the germline V gene. CDR3 length: 11 amino acids. The ends lost 4 bases at V and 10 bases at J; junction bases unmatched: 2.

V and J are TRBV10-3 and TRBJ2-1, with D perhaps matching TRBD2 (5 bases). The CDR3 has 13 residues. Germline assignment: CDR1 ENHRY and CDR2 SYGVKD. Trimming pared 8 bases from V and 4 bases from J, leaving 12 bases between. The CDR3 DNA reads as TGTGCCATCGGGCGCGGAGGATACAATGAGCAGTTCTTC. Translation gives CAIGRGGYNEQFF.

The V call is TRBV9, the J call TRBJ1-2; D uncertain. V lost 5 bases and J 4 bases, leaving 15 bases between the germline ends. The CDR3 is 14 amino acids. Germline CDR1 SGDLS, CDR2 YYNGEE. CDR3 sequence: CASSQAEGCYGYTF. The CDR3 DNA reads TGTGCCAGCAGTCAAGCAGAGGGATGCTATGGCTACACCTTC.

The chain joins TRBV28 to TRBJ1-5; D remains unclear. Germline CDR1 and CDR2: MDHEN and SYDVKM. Between the trimmed V and J ends, which lost 5 bases and 7 bases, there was a span of 12 bases. This CDR3 comprises 13 residues. CDR3 loop: CASSPPRIQPQHF. CDR3 DNA: TGTGCCAGCAGTCCCCCGCGGATACAGCCCCAGCATTTT.

V is TRBV2 and J is TRBJ2-1; 14 bases agree with TRBD2. The length of the CDR3 is 15 residues. J gave up 9 bases and V 7 bases, and 8 bases lay outside the gene matches. Germline V gene sequence: CDR1 SNHLY, CDR2 FYNNEI. CDR3 residues: CASTPGTSGSGEQFF. The DNA of the CDR3 is TGTGCCAGCACCCCTGGGACTAGCGGGAGCGGTGAGCAGTTCTTC.

This CDR3 reads CASSLRRTANTEAFF. Written as DNA, the CDR3 is TGTGCCAGCAGCCTCCGTCGGACAGCTAACACTGAAGCTTTCTTT. V gene TRBV6-5 combines with J gene TRBJ1-1; D might be TRBD1 (6 bases). In germline, CDR1 is MNHEY, CDR2 SVGAGI. V gave up 6 bases and J gave up 2 bases, with 16 bases separating them. This CDR3 spans 15 amino acids.

The rearrangement uses TRBV11-2 and TRBJ2-7, with 10 bases that match TRBD1. This CDR3 has 15 amino acids. The germline V gene has CDR1 SGHAT and CDR2 FQNNGV. Unmatched junction bases numbered 9, after V lost 6 bases and J lost 4 bases. The CDR3 bases are TGTGCCAGCAGGGGCGACAGGGGGCGCGGTTACGAGCAGTACTTC. It translates to CASRGDRGRGYEQYF.

This chain joins TRBV6-5 and TRBJ2-7, with a possible D match to TRBD2 (5 bases). CDR1 MNHEY and CDR2 SVGAGI come from the germline V gene. The V end lost 0 bases, the J end lost 3 bases, and 12 bases lay between the germline ends. This CDR3 is built from 15 residues. The CDR3 region has the DNA TGTGCCAGCAGTTACTCGTCTGCCCGGGACTACGAGCAGTACTTC. Translated, it gives CASSYSSARDYEQYF.

This chain links TRBV19 with TRBJ2-3; TRBD2 aligns across 7 bases. The V segment lost 4 bases and the J segment 1 base; nucleotides outside the gene matches: 17. CDR3 length: 19 amino acids. Germline V gene sequence: CDR1 LNHDA, CDR2 SQIVND (reference sequence). CDR3: CASSRESGKRTLGTDTQYF. The CDR3, as DNA: TGTGCCAGTAGTAGAGAAAGCGGGAAGCGAACCCTCGGCACAGATACGCAGTATTTT.

The CDR3 reads CASTRGGTGYGYTF. The CDR3 nucleotides read TGTGCCAGCACCCGTGGGGGGACCGGCTATGGCTACACCTTC. The genes are TRBV2 and TRBJ1-2; a possible D gene is TRBD1 (5 bases). Trimming took 7 bases from V and 4 from J, leaving 16 bases between them. The germline CDR1 and CDR2 sequences are SNHLY and FYNNEI. This CDR3 contains 14 residues.

This clone has a single count. The chain employs TRBV28 and TRBJ1-2, with TRBD1 matching over 7 bases. After removal of 7 bases from V and 8 bases from J, the junction contained 16 bases not matched to a gene. Looked up from germline, CDR1 is MDHEN and CDR2 is SYDVKM. This CDR3 is 15 amino acids long. The CDR3 DNA reads as TGTGCCAGCATTTCCTCCGGGACAGCCCCAATAGGCTACACCTTC. Translation: CASISSGTAPIGYTF.

The count of this clone is one. This rearrangement joins TRBV11-2 to TRBJ2-3; tentatively, D is TRBD2 (5 bases). Germline V gives CDR1 SGHAT, CDR2 FQNNGV. The CDR3 has 14 amino acids. V dropped 2 bases and J dropped 4 bases, with 10 bases sitting between them. CDR3 in DNA: TGTGCCAGCAGCTTAAACCCCGGGGCAGATACGCAGTATTTT. Amino acids: CASSLNPGADTQYF.

V is TRBV6-5 and J is TRBJ2-2, with TRBD1 as a possible D gene (5 bases). The germline V and J ends were trimmed by 0 bases and 4 bases, with 6 bases remaining between them. The germline CDR1 and CDR2 sequences are MNHEY and SVGAGI. This CDR3 comprises 14 residues. CDR3: CASSYSTVTGELFF. The CDR3 nucleotides are TGTGCCAGCAGTTACTCGACAGTCACCGGGGAGCTGTTTTTT.

The V gene is TRBV21-1, the J gene TRBJ2-7; TRBD1, the table's D call, lacks a check against the DNA. TRBV21-1 is flagged as a pseudogene. The CDR3 has 16 amino acids. CDR3 DNA sequence: TGTGCCAGCAGCCCGCGCCCCGGGACAGGGGGACGGGAGCAGTACTTC. Translating it yields CASSPRPGTGGREQYF.

This chain joins TRBV7-9 and TRBJ2-7, with 8 bases lining up with TRBD2. The junction had 3 bases not matched to a gene; V was cut back by 2 bases and J by 0 bases. The germline V gene encodes CDR1 SEHNR and CDR2 FQNEAQ (reference sequence). This CDR3 is 15 amino acids long. As DNA, the CDR3 is TGTGCCAGCAGCTTAATAGGACTAGCCTCCTACGAGCAGTACTTC. Its translation is CASSLIGLASYEQYF.

DNA for the CDR3: TGTGCCAGCAGGCAGACAGGGGATAATTCACCCCTCCACTTT. Its protein product is CASRQTGDNSPLHF. This chain uses TRBV27 with TRBJ1-6, with 8 nucleotides matching TRBD1. J lost 5 bases, V lost 6 bases, and 3 bases had no gene match. CDR3 length: 14 amino acids. Germline V CDR1 and CDR2: MNHEY, SMNVEV (reference sequence).

V is TRBV7-9 and J is TRBJ2-5; 10 bases are shared with TRBD2. Losses at the gene ends were 5 bases for V and 3 bases for J; bases not matched to a gene: 3. The CDR3 has 14 amino acids. CDR1 is SEHNR, CDR2 FQNEAQ, per germline (reference sequence). This chain's CDR3 is CASSRLAGEETQYF. CDR3 in DNA: TGTGCCAGCAGCCGCCTAGCGGGAGAAGAGACCCAGTACTTC.

This rearrangement joins TRBV27 to TRBJ2-1; 9 bases align to TRBD2. Germline V CDR1 and CDR2: MNHEY, SMNVEV (reference sequence). The V segment lost 8 bases and the J segment 6 bases; nucleotides outside the gene matches: 11. This CDR3 is 15 amino acids long. CDR3 sequence (DNA): TGTGCCAGCCGAGGGGCGGGAGGGCCGATCAATGAGCAGTTCTTC. Its translation: CASRGAGGPINEQFF.

V usage is TRBV27 and J usage is TRBJ2-7; D unclear. Trimming cost V 5 bases and J 3 bases, with 11 bases left between them. Germline V gene lookup returns CDR1 MNHEY and CDR2 SMNVEV (reference sequence). The CDR3 runs 13 residues. The CDR3 here is CASSTATHYEQYF. The CDR3 DNA is TGTGCCAGCAGTACCGCGACACACTACGAGCAGTACTTC.

This clone was counted only a few times. The chain has TRBV19 and TRBJ2-6; TRBD1 is a possible D gene (5 bases). Deletions cut 0 bases from V and 4 bases from J, with 16 bases between. This CDR3 has 18 amino acids. Germline V gene lookup returns CDR1 LNHDA and CDR2 SQIVND (reference sequence). This CDR3 reads CASSIDQGGLTGANVLTF. DNA of the CDR3: TGTGCCAGTAGTATAGATCAGGGCGGATTAACCGGGGCCAACGTCCTGACTTTC.